The entry below gives a single TCR beta chain sequence along with its context. This table comes from immunoSEQ multiplex PCR, and its TCRdb copy is limited to in-frame clones, with some not included. This sample has 9,000 to 10,000 clones; 70% to 85% occur once, and the top ten carry 20% to 25%. This sample was included in a study of T cells after somatic rescue of genetic block. The CDR3 consists of 11 residues. Germline V gene data show CDR1 as LNHDA and CDR2 as SQIVND (reference sequence). Between the trimmed V and J ends, which lost 3 bases and 2 bases, there was a span of 1 base. The rearrangement joins TRBV19 to TRBJ2-5; D gene ambiguous. This receptor was identified in a boy younger than 18. The sequencing input was peripheral blood mononuclear cells (PBMCs). CDR3 sequence (DNA): TGTGCCAGTAGTATTCAAGAGACCCAGTACTTC. Encoded protein: CASSIQETQYF.